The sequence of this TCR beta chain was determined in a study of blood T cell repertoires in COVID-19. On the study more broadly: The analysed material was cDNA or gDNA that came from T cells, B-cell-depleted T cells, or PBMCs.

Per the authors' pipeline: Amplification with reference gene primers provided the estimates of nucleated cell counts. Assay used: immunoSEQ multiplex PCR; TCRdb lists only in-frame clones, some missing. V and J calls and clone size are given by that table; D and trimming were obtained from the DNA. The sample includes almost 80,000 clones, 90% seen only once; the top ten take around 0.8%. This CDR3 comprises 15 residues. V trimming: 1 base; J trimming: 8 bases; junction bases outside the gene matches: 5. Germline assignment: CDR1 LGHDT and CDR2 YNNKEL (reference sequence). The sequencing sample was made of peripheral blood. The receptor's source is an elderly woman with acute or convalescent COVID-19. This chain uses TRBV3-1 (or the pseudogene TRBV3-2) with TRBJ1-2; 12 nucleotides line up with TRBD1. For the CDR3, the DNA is TGTGCCAGCAGCCAAGCGCCGGGACAGGGGGCCGGCTACACCTTC. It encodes CASSQAPGQGAGYTF.